This note documents a single T cell receptor beta chain sequence. The antigen is unknown. A junction end diverges from the germline sequence, so it may reflect a read error. Exclusion of patients followed from uncontrolled infection, other autoimmune disease, pregnancy or lactation. The sample comes from a study of T cells in Graves' hyperthyroidism and ophthalmopathy. Overall study findings and caveats: The model predicted ophthalmopathy a median approximately six months before onset. Most clonotypes expanded in the thyroid (above 0.001) were also present in blood.

Amplification of TCR beta CDR3 regions used RNA as the template. With the HTBI primer set, the TCR CDR3 went through a first round of RT-PCR. TCRdb redid the calling of the multiplex PCR reads with MiXCR, one entry per CDR3 protein. The data show 500,000 to 800,000 distinct CDR3 sequences, approximately 42% seen once. This sequence was found in an adult man with Graves' disease, either hyperthyroidism or ophthalmopathy (not recorded which). Specimen: peripheral blood or thyroid tissue (not recorded which).

CDR3 DNA sequence: TGTGCCAGCAGTTCTACCCGTGGTAGCAATCAGCCCCAGCATTTT. Translation: CASSSTRGSNQPQHF. The rearrangement joins TRBV24-1 to TRBJ1-5; D gene ambiguous. Germline CDR1 reads KGHDR; CDR2 reads SFDVKD. This CDR3 has 15 residues.